One sample yielded the 26 T cell receptor beta chains listed below, sequenced in a study of response to subunit inactivated influenza vaccine. TCRdb used MiXCR to reprocess the RT-PCR reads, holding one entry per CDR3 protein. The table includes about 570,000 distinct CDR3 sequences, 12% detected once. Sequences were derived from PBMCs from blood, sampled on the day of vaccination. The source of these receptors is a man aged 45-65 years who received an inactivated influenza vaccine.

The sample holds many counts of this clonotype. One end of the junction is discordant with germline, which a read error may explain. This chain joins TRBV3-1 and TRBJ2-7; 7 positions agree with TRBD2. The CDR3 has 14 residues. Germline values: CDR1 LGHDT, CDR2 YNNKEL (reference sequence). DNA of the CDR3: TGCGCCAGCAGCCCCTCGGGGGGTGCCTACGAGCAGTACTTC. Amino acids: CASSPSGGAYEQYF.

The J gene is TRBJ2-1, the V gene TRBV5-1; 8 bases align to TRBD1. V trimming: 4 bases; J trimming: 2 bases; junction bases outside the gene matches: 8. The germline CDR1 and CDR2 sequences are SGHRS and YFSETQ. The CDR3 contains 16 residues. The CDR3 nucleotides read TGCGCCAGCAGCCGAGGACAGGGAGCCACCTACAATGAGCAGTTCTTC. This codes for CASSRGQGATYNEQFF. Filled out from reference TRBV5-1 and TRBJ2-1, the complete variable domain reads KAGVTQTPRYLIKTRGQQVTLSCSPISGHRSVSWYQQTPGQGLQFLFEYFSETQRNKGNFPGRFSGRQFSNSRSEMNVSTLELGDSALYLCASSRGQGATYNEQFFGPGTRLTVL.

The CDR3 bases are TGTGCCAGCACCTACAGGGACAGAGGATATGAGCAGTTCTTC. Translated, it gives CASTYRDRGYEQFF. This chain links TRBV6-2 or TRBV6-3 with TRBJ2-1; TRBD1 aligns across 7 bases. Germline trimming cut 7 bases from V and 8 bases from J; bases unmatched to any gene: 11. Germline-derived CDR1 and CDR2 are MNHEY and SVGEGT. The CDR3 covers 14 residues.

The sample holds a few counts of this clonotype. The gene calls are TRBV5-1 and TRBJ2-1; 9 positions match TRBD2. V shed 1 base and J 6 bases; nucleotides not matched to a gene: 5. Germline CDR1 and CDR2: SGHRS and YFSETQ. This CDR3 is built from 15 residues. CDR3 loop: CASSLTSGYFNEQFF. The CDR3 DNA follows: TGCGCCAGCAGCTTGACTAGCGGGTACTTCAATGAGCAGTTCTTC.

This clonotype has ten or more counts. The genes are TRBV20-1 and TRBJ1-4, with D tentatively TRBD1 (5 bases). Germline-derived CDR1 and CDR2 are DFQATT and SNEGSKA (reference sequence). The CDR3 sequence is 12 residues long. V was cut by 6 bases and J by 5 bases, with 10 bases left in between. In DNA form, the CDR3 reads TGCAGTGCCCAGGGAGAAAATGAAAAACTGTTTTTT. It translates to CSAQGENEKLFF.

The chain is built from TRBV6-1 and TRBJ2-6; possibly TRBD1 for D (6 bases). The CDR3 totals 18 residues. The V and J ends lost 4 bases and 5 bases respectively, with 21 bases between them. Looked up from germline, CDR1 is MNHNS and CDR2 is SASEGT. The CDR3 is CASSGLEGVSSWANVLTF. DNA for the CDR3: TGTGCCAGCAGTGGGCTTGAGGGGGTCTCTAGCTGGGCCAACGTCCTGACTTTC.

This clonotype occurred a few times. This sequence joins TRBV4-2 and TRBJ2-5; 10 bases fit TRBD2. This CDR3 has 17 residues. The ends lost 0 bases at V and 9 bases at J; junction bases unmatched: 13. Germline V gene sequence: CDR1 LGHNA, CDR2 YNFKEQ. CDR3 protein: CASSQEAGGLSPWSQYF. The CDR3 DNA sequence: TGTGCCAGCAGCCAAGAAGCGGGGGGGCTCTCGCCGTGGTCCCAGTACTTC.

The chain is built from TRBV5-1 and TRBJ1-2; D is ambiguous. From germline, CDR1 is SGHRS and CDR2 YFSETQ. The length of the CDR3 is 15 residues. V lost 5 bases and J lost 0, with 14 bases in between. The CDR3, as DNA: TGCGCCAGCAGGGAACGTTTGGCAGCTAACTATGGCTACACCTTC. The encoded protein is CASRERLAANYGYTF.

This clonotype was found many times. V and J are TRBV3-1 and TRBJ2-1; weak D call: TRBD2 (6 bases). Looked up from germline, CDR1 is LGHDT and CDR2 is YNNKEL (reference sequence). The CDR3 has 13 residues. V gave up 1 base and J gave up 10 bases, with 11 bases separating them. The CDR3 coding sequence is TGTGCCAGCAGCCAAGGGCTAGCGCGAGAGCAGTTCTTC. It translates to CASSQGLAREQFF.

This clonotype showed up just a few times. J is TRBJ1-6 and V is TRBV7-9; D is uncertain. Germline CDR1 SEHNR, CDR2 FQNEAQ (reference sequence). The CDR3 is 12 amino acids. V shed 5 bases and J shed 10 bases, with 9 bases lying between them. The CDR3 DNA sequence: TGTGCCAGCAGCCCGACGGAATCACCCCTCCACTTT. It specifies CASSPTESPLHF.

This clonotype was observed a few times. The chain combines TRBV28 with TRBJ1-1; D uncertain. The germline V gene encodes CDR1 MDHEN and CDR2 SYDVKM. V lost 4 bases and J lost 0, with 15 bases in between. CDR3 size: 16 residues. CDR3 nucleotides: TGTGCCAGCAGTTGGTCCGGTGGAACAATGAACACTGAAGCTTTCTTT. Translation: CASSWSGGTMNTEAFF.

This clonotype was counted between two and nine times. The chain has TRBV10-3 and TRBJ1-2, with D perhaps TRBD1 (6 bases). The CDR3 has 14 amino acids. Germline V lookup: CDR1 ENHRY, CDR2 SYGVKD. V was clipped by 6 bases and J by 2 bases, with 13 bases between them. CDR3 nucleotide sequence: TGTGCCATCAGCGTACAGGGAACGAACTATGGCTACACCTTC. Protein sequence: CAISVQGTNYGYTF.

Many counts were recorded for this clonotype. The chain uses TRBV12-3 or TRBV12-4 and TRBJ2-5, with a possible D match to TRBD2 (5 bases). V gave up 5 bases and J gave up 2 bases, with 12 bases separating them. The CDR3 is 14 residues long. The CDR3 bases are TGTGCCAGCAGTACTAGTGGTGGGCAAGAGACCCAGTACTTC. It specifies CASSTSGGQETQYF.

The chain has TRBV11-2 and TRBJ2-1, with TRBD2 matching over 12 bases. The CDR3 has 16 amino acids. CDR1 is SGHAT and CDR2 is FQNNGV in the germline V gene. V shed 0 bases and J 9 bases; nucleotides not matched to a gene: 6. CDR3 in amino acids: CASSLEPSGRAAEQFF. As DNA, the CDR3 is TGTGCCAGCAGCTTAGAGCCTAGCGGGAGGGCGGCTGAGCAGTTCTTC.

The chain employs TRBV7-2 and TRBJ2-2; TRBD1 matches at 7 bases. There are 15 residues in the CDR3. The V gene end was trimmed by 5 bases and the J gene end by 4 bases; junction bases not matched to a gene: 7. Germline loops: CDR1 SGHTA, CDR2 FQGNSA. In nucleotides, the CDR3 is TGTGCCAGCAGCCTGACAGGGAAAAGCACCGGGGAGCTGTTTTTT. Translating it yields CASSLTGKSTGELFF.

The chain employs TRBV12-3 or TRBV12-4 and TRBJ2-2; D possibly matches TRBD1 or TRBD2 (5 bases each). The CDR3 has 15 residues. V gave up 6 bases and J gave up 5 bases, with 16 bases separating them. The CDR3 loop is CASRTSGTRTGELFF. DNA for the CDR3: TGTGCCAGCAGAACTTCCGGGACGCGGACCGGGGAGCTGTTTTTT.

The chain recombines TRBV6-5 with TRBJ2-7; perhaps D is TRBD1 or TRBD2 (5 bases each). CDR1 is MNHEY and CDR2 is SVGAGI in the germline V gene. Deletions cut 4 bases from V and 0 bases from J, with 16 bases between. The CDR3 spans 16 residues. CDR3 sequence reads: CASSFGGRTYSYEQYF. DNA for the CDR3: TGTGCCAGCAGTTTTGGGGGACGGACGTACTCCTACGAGCAGTACTTC.

The chain combines TRBV20-1 with TRBJ2-1, with TRBD1 identical over 11 bases. The CDR3 consists of 15 residues. Losses at the gene ends were 0 bases for V and 7 bases for J; bases not matched to a gene: 5. Germline V CDR1 and CDR2: DFQATT, SNEGSKA (reference sequence). In DNA, the CDR3 is TGCAGTGCTAGAGATATGGACAGGGGGCATAATGAGCAGTTCTTC. It codes for CSARDMDRGHNEQFF.

V is TRBV20-1 and J is TRBJ2-1, with D tentatively TRBD2 (7 bases). The CDR3 consists of 15 residues. CDR1 is DFQATT and CDR2 is SNEGSKA in the germline V gene (reference sequence). V lost 4 bases to trimming and J lost 2 bases, with 15 bases between them. The CDR3 is CSATLGGGPYNEQFF. CDR3 DNA sequence: TGCAGTGCTACATTAGGGGGGGGGCCCTACAATGAGCAGTTCTTC.

This clonotype was seen only a few times. This chain connects TRBV3-1 to TRBJ2-1; D unresolved. Germline V gene sequence: CDR1 LGHDT, CDR2 YNNKEL (reference sequence). This CDR3 spans 18 amino acids. Trimming removed 0 bases from V and 6 bases from J, with 21 bases in between. The CDR3 spells CASSQDLNGPDFGNEQFF. CDR3 DNA sequence: TGTGCCAGCAGCCAAGATCTTAACGGACCCGACTTTGGCAATGAGCAGTTCTTC.

There are a few counts of this clonotype. The chain couples TRBV12-3 or TRBV12-4 to TRBJ1-3, with a possible D match to TRBD1 (5 bases). The CDR3 covers 15 residues. Trimming took off 4 bases at V and 1 base at J, with 11 bases between the two ends. CDR3 sequence: CASSSRVLSGNTIYF. Here the CDR3 DNA reads TGTGCCAGCAGTTCCAGGGTTCTTTCTGGAAACACCATATATTTT.

This chain joins TRBV6-1 and TRBJ2-7, with 9 bases lining up with TRBD2. CDR3 length equals 14 residues. V was clipped by 6 bases and J by 6 bases; unmatched bases: 9. Germline V CDR1 and CDR2: MNHNS, SASEGT. CDR3 bases: TGTGCCAGCAGAGCAGCGGGGGGCGGGGTCGAGCAGTACTTC. Amino acids: CASRAAGGGVEQYF.

The CDR3 DNA sequence: TGTGCCAGCAGCTTGGTTGCGTACGATACGCAGTATTTT. As protein: CASSLVAYDTQYF. The V gene is TRBV5-6, the J gene TRBJ2-3; D is unclear. Between the trimmed V and J ends, which lost 0 bases and 6 bases, there was a span of 8 bases. The CDR3 covers 13 residues. Germline lookup yields CDR1 SGHDT and CDR2 YYEEEE. Together with reference TRBV5-6 and TRBJ2-3, the CDR3 gives the full variable domain: DAGVTQSPTHLIKTRGQQVTLRCSPKSGHDTVSWYQQALGQGPQFIFQYYEEEERQRGNFPDRFSGHQFPNYSSELNVNALLLGDSALYLCASSLVAYDTQYFGPGTRLTVL.

About this clonotype: Just one base apart from a much larger clone, this may be a read error. The chain employs TRBV6-1 and TRBJ2-3; 8 bases agree with TRBD1. In germline, CDR1 is MNHNS, CDR2 SASEGT. CDR3 length: 14 residues. The V gene end was trimmed by 5 bases and the J gene end by 6 bases; junction bases not matched to a gene: 7. The CDR3 region is CASSLETGADTQYF. In DNA, the CDR3 is TGTGCCAGCAGTCTTGAGACAGGGGCTGATACGCAGTATTTT.

This clonotype appeared many times. The DNA for the CDR3 is TGCGCCAGCAGCTCGGACAGGAGAAGGGGCACAGATACGCAGTATTTT. It codes for CASSSDRRRGTDTQYF. This chain connects TRBV5-1 to TRBJ2-3; 7 positions agree with TRBD1. The length of the CDR3 is 16 residues. The trim removed 3 bases at V and 1 base at J, leaving 8 bases unmatched. From germline, CDR1 is SGHRS and CDR2 YFSETQ.

The V call is TRBV12-3 or TRBV12-4, the J call TRBJ2-7, with a possible D match to TRBD2 (5 bases). The CDR3 has 15 amino acids. Trimming pared 6 bases from V and 2 bases from J, leaving 17 bases between. The CDR3 nucleotides read TGTGCCAGCAGCCGCCTTTCGGGGAACACCTACGAGCAGTACTTC. Protein sequence: CASSRLSGNTYEQYF.